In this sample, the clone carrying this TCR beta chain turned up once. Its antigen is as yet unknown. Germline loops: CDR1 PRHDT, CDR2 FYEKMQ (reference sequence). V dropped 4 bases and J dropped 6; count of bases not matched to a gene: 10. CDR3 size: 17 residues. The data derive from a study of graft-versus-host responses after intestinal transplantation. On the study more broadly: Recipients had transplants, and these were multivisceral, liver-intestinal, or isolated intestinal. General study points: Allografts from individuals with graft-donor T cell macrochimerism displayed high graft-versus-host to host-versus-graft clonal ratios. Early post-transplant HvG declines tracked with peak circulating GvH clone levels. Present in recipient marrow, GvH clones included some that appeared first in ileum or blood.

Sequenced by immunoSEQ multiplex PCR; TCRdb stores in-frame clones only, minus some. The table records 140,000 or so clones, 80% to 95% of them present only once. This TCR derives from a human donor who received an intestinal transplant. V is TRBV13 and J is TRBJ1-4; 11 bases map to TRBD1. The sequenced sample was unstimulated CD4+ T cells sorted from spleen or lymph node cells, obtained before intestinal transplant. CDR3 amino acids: CASSSPGQGVVDEKLFF. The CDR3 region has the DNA TGTGCCAGCAGCTCACCGGGACAGGGGGTCGTAGATGAAAAACTGTTTTTT.